The clone carrying this T cell receptor beta chain has a single count. Its antigen is not identified. The germline gives CDR1 SGHRS, CDR2 YFSETQ. V lost 2 bases, J lost 9 bases, and 18 bases lay in between. The CDR3 has 15 amino acids. Documented time point: blood 2 weeks post-SBRT. As to treatment: 15 Gy SBRT to primary tumor, nephrectomy 4 weeks later. The method was immunoSEQ multiplex PCR; TCRdb's version includes in-frame clones alone and lacks a portion of them. The sample has 120,000 or so clones, approximately 80% seen once. The data were obtained in a study of radiation and T cells in renal cell carcinoma. General study points: In blood, top tumor clones expanded by 2 weeks, shrinking by 4.

V usage is TRBV5-1 and J usage is TRBJ2-1; D call uncertain. The sequence derives from a woman in her sixties or seventies with renal cell carcinoma. This sample comprised blood, obtained from a patient whose treatment included radiotherapy and nephrectomy. The CDR3 DNA sequence: TGCGCCAGCAGCTTTTCGACCAGAGACGAGAGTGAGCAGTTCTTC. Protein sequence: CASSFSTRDESEQFF.